These 16 T cell receptor beta chains were sequenced from one sample in a study of blood T cells in healthy people across ages. A sample-barcoded 5' primer and a J-beta primer mix were used in a second PCR of roughly 7 to 12 cycles. TCRdb ran MiXCR on the 5' RACE reads and lists one entry per CDR3 protein. The sample carries around 970,000 distinct CDR3 sequences, 51% recorded once. The sequenced sample consisted of blood. The receptors here all came from a woman between 55 and 75 years old in good health.

This clonotype appeared a few times. V usage is TRBV7-9 and J usage is TRBJ2-7, with D perhaps matching TRBD1 or TRBD2 (5 bases each). V was shortened by 1 base and J by 6 bases, with 13 bases between the two germline ends. There are 14 residues in the CDR3. Germline V gene sequence: CDR1 SEHNR, CDR2 FQNEAQ (reference sequence). In DNA, the CDR3 is TGTGCCAGCAGCTTAGAAGTGAGGGGCGCCGAGCAGTACTTC. Protein: CASSLEVRGAEQYF.

The chain links TRBV24-1 to TRBJ2-3; D is ambiguous. Germline CDR1 is KGHDR and CDR2 is SFDVKD. The V gene lost 4 bases and the J gene lost 2 bases, with 3 bases spanning the gap. The CDR3 totals 12 residues. For the CDR3, the DNA is TGTGCCACCAGTGAAACCACAGATACGCAGTATTTT. Its protein product is CATSETTDTQYF.

The chain carries TRBV20-1 and TRBJ2-7; TRBD1 matches 8 bases. The germline V gene has CDR1 DFQATT and CDR2 SNEGSKA (reference sequence). The CDR3 loop spans 14 amino acids. The V gene end was trimmed by 3 bases and the J gene end by 0 bases; junction bases not matched to a gene: 4. In nucleotides, the CDR3 is TGCAGTGCTAGGGGACAGGCGAGCTCCTACGAGCAGTACTTC. Protein sequence: CSARGQASSYEQYF.

This clonotype was found a few times. The rearrangement links TRBV11-2 to TRBJ2-1; D uncertain. CDR3 length: 14 amino acids. Germline CDR1 is SGHAT and CDR2 is FQNNGV. Trimming shortened V by 1 base and J by 7 bases, and 11 bases separated the two germline ends. CDR3 sequence: CASSLGWVENEQFF. The CDR3 DNA sequence: TGTGCCAGCAGCTTAGGATGGGTGGAAAATGAGCAGTTCTTC.

This clonotype was observed a few times. V is TRBV20-1 and J is TRBJ2-1, with D perhaps assigned TRBD1 or TRBD2 (5 bases each). Trimming cost V 1 base and J 10 bases, with 14 bases left between them. The CDR3 loop spans 13 amino acids. Germline loops: CDR1 DFQATT, CDR2 SNEGSKA (reference sequence). The CDR3 loop reads CSARARGVREQFF. CDR3 in DNA: TGCAGTGCTAGAGCGAGGGGTGTCAGGGAGCAGTTCTTC.

This clonotype has more than one count but fewer than ten. This chain joins TRBV20-1 and TRBJ2-3, with TRBD2 matching over 10 bases. V was clipped by 3 bases and J by 1 base; unmatched bases: 7. The V gene's germline CDR1 is DFQATT and CDR2 SNEGSKA (reference sequence). This CDR3 comprises 16 residues. The CDR3 region has the DNA TGCAGTGCTAGCGCTAGCGGGAGCGACGGCACAGATACGCAGTATTTT. It encodes CSASASGSDGTDTQYF.

This clonotype was observed a single time. This rearrangement joins TRBV3-1 to TRBJ2-1; 12 bases are a match to TRBD2. The CDR3 sequence is 16 residues long. V was pared by 6 bases and J by 15 bases, with 18 bases of the junction left unmatched. Looked up from germline, CDR1 is LGHDT and CDR2 is YNNKEL (reference sequence). This CDR3 reads CASSSSGTSGRGSRFF. As DNA, the CDR3 is TGTGCCAGCAGTTCCTCCGGGACTAGCGGGCGCGGGAGCAGGTTCTTC.

The chain uses TRBV12-3 or TRBV12-4 and TRBJ2-1, with TRBD1 matching 8 bases. The trim removed 7 bases at V and 2 bases at J, leaving 4 bases unmatched. This CDR3 has 14 amino acids. The CDR3 DNA follows: TGTGCCAGCATAGGACAGGGAACCTACAATGAGCAGTTCTTC. Its translation is CASIGQGTYNEQFF.

This rearrangement joins TRBV7-9 to TRBJ2-3; D is undetermined. The length of the CDR3 is 16 residues. The germline V gene has CDR1 SEHNR and CDR2 FQNEAQ (reference sequence). Trimming cost V 3 bases and J 4 bases, with 17 bases left between them. CDR3 amino acids: CASSFPSAMVADTQYF. The CDR3 region has the DNA TGTGCCAGCAGCTTCCCCTCCGCAATGGTTGCAGATACGCAGTATTTT. Supplemented by reference TRBV7-9 and TRBJ2-3, the full variable domain reads DTGVSQNPRHKITKRGQNVTFRCDPISEHNRLYWYRQTLGQGPEFLTYFQNEAQLEKSRLLSDRFSAERPKGSFSTLEIQRTEQGDSAMYLCASSFPSAMVADTQYFGPGTRLTVL.

This rearrangement joins TRBV6-4 to TRBJ2-3, with 7 positions matching TRBD2. Germline trimming cut 4 bases from V and 0 bases from J; bases unmatched to any gene: 10. The CDR3 consists of 17 residues. Germline V CDR1 and CDR2: MRHNA, SNTAGT. CDR3 region: CASSVTGLPTSTDTQYF. The CDR3 bases are TGTGCCAGCAGTGTTACGGGACTACCAACTAGCACAGATACGCAGTATTTT.

V usage is TRBV5-1 and J usage is TRBJ2-3; perhaps TRBD1 as D (5 bases). Germline CDR1 and CDR2: SGHRS and YFSETQ. This CDR3 is 14 amino acids long. The ends were cut back, 1 base at V and 4 bases at J, with 10 bases in the middle. CDR3 loop: CASSLTGASDTQYF. The DNA of the CDR3 is TGCGCCAGCAGCTTGACAGGTGCTTCAGATACGCAGTATTTT.

The chain is built from TRBV25-1 and TRBJ2-6, with D uncertain. V dropped 8 bases and J dropped 4 bases, with 12 bases sitting between them. Per the germline V gene, CDR1 is MGHDK and CDR2 is SYGVNS. This CDR3 has 14 residues. The CDR3 loop is CASFRHSGANVLTF. The CDR3 bases are TGTGCCAGCTTCCGACACTCCGGGGCCAACGTCCTGACTTTC.

The V call is TRBV27, the J call TRBJ1-2; tentatively, D is TRBD1 (5 bases). The CDR3 is 14 amino acids. Trimming cost V 5 bases and J 1 base, with 11 bases left between them. The V gene's germline CDR1 is MNHEY and CDR2 SMNVEV (reference sequence). This CDR3 is CASSTRQSNYGYTF. The CDR3 bases are TGTGCCAGCAGTACCAGACAGAGTAACTATGGCTACACCTTC.

The chain employs TRBV6-1 and TRBJ2-7, with D perhaps TRBD2 (5 bases). The CDR3 covers 17 residues. The V gene lost 4 bases and the J gene lost 9 bases, with 28 bases spanning the gap. Per the germline V gene, CDR1 is MNHNS and CDR2 is SASEGT. The CDR3 reads CASSAIAPASAPRWQYF. DNA of the CDR3: TGTGCCAGCAGTGCGATAGCGCCCGCTTCCGCACCCCGATGGCAGTACTTC.

This clonotype was recorded a few times. The chain uses TRBV7-9 and TRBJ2-1, with 11 bases that match TRBD1. The ends lost 3 bases at V and 0 bases at J; junction bases unmatched: 7. The germline V gene has CDR1 SEHNR and CDR2 FQNEAQ (reference sequence). This CDR3 contains 18 residues. CDR3 sequence reads: CASSLGTGGPSSYNEQFF. The DNA for the CDR3 is TGTGCCAGCAGCTTGGGGACAGGGGGTCCAAGCTCCTACAATGAGCAGTTCTTC.

V usage is TRBV29-1 and J usage is TRBJ1-1, with D tentatively TRBD1 (6 bases). Per the germline V gene, CDR1 is SQVTM and CDR2 is ANQGSEA. The CDR3 spans 13 residues. The V end lost 7 bases, the J end lost 8 bases, and 20 bases lay between the germline ends. This CDR3 reads CSAGRQARAEAFF. The CDR3 bases are TGCAGCGCCGGGAGACAGGCCCGCGCGGAAGCTTTCTTT.